These 21 T cell receptor beta chains came from one sample sequenced in a study of T cell responses to AZD1222 COVID-19 vaccine. Clones were sequenced by immunoSEQ multiplex PCR, and TCRdb holds only the in-frame ones, with some missing. In the table there are 190,000 or so clones, around 93% of which are singletons. The material was peripheral blood, obtained 28 days after the second AZD1222 dose. The origin of the receptors is an adult who received the AZD1222 COVID-19 vaccine.

This clone was recorded only once. The chain carries TRBV5-4 and TRBJ1-1, with D possibly matching TRBD1 (5 bases). The CDR3 length is 14 residues. Trimming shortened V by 3 bases and J by 4 bases, and 13 bases separated the two germline ends. Germline V CDR1 and CDR2: SGHNT, YYREEE (reference sequence). The CDR3 DNA reads as TGTGCCAGCAGCTACGCAGGGTCTGGCACTGAAGCTTTCTTT. It translates to CASSYAGSGTEAFF.

The CDR3 region has the DNA TGTGCCAGTAGTATCCCCGCGAGACAGGGGGCGGGTGAAGCTTTCTTT. Translation: CASSIPARQGAGEAFF. The chain joins TRBV19 to TRBJ1-1; 10 bases agree with TRBD1. The CDR3 runs to 16 residues. Germline V gene sequence: CDR1 LNHDA, CDR2 SQIVND (reference sequence). The V and J ends lost 3 bases and 7 bases, in that order; junction bases with no gene match: 11.

The rearrangement uses TRBV2 and TRBJ1-3; D not certain. Germline V gives CDR1 SNHLY, CDR2 FYNNEI. CDR3 size: 12 residues. V was clipped by 6 bases and J by 2 bases, with 5 bases between them. The CDR3 DNA reads TGTGCCAGCAGGGGAGCTGGAAACACCATATATTTT. Its translation is CASRGAGNTIYF.

CDR3 amino acids: CASSPRRGGWNTEAFF. CDR3 in DNA: TGTGCCAGCTCACCTCGGAGAGGGGGTTGGAACACTGAAGCTTTCTTT. The chain carries TRBV18 and TRBJ1-1; a weak D match, TRBD1 (6 bases). Trimming took 3 bases from V and 1 from J, leaving 15 bases between them. The CDR3 runs 16 residues. CDR1 KGHSH and CDR2 LQKENI come from the germline V gene.

This clone has just one count. This chain uses TRBV27 with TRBJ1-6; no clear D gene. The V gene's germline CDR1 is MNHEY and CDR2 SMNVEV (reference sequence). CDR3 length: 15 residues. Trimming took off 0 bases at V and 7 bases at J, with 10 bases between the two ends. The CDR3 loop is CASSLSAVVNSPLHF. The CDR3 region has the DNA TGTGCCAGCAGTTTATCCGCGGTTGTGAATTCACCCCTCCACTTT.

This rearrangement joins TRBV19 to TRBJ1-2; 9 nucleotides agree with TRBD1. CDR1 LNHDA and CDR2 SQIVND come from the germline V gene (reference sequence). J was trimmed by 4 bases and V by 5 bases; bases with no gene match: 5. There are 14 residues in the CDR3. CDR3 nucleotide sequence: TGTGCCAGTAGTCCGGACAGGGGACGCTATGGCTACACCTTC. As protein: CASSPDRGRYGYTF.

V gene TRBV3-1 (or the pseudogene TRBV3-2) combines with J gene TRBJ1-4, with D possibly TRBD1 on 5 matching bases. Looked up from germline, CDR1 is LGHDT and CDR2 is YNNKEL (reference sequence). CDR3 length: 17 residues. Trimming stripped 4 bases from V and 2 bases from J, with 17 bases between. Here the CDR3 DNA reads TGTGCCAGCAGCCTCTGGGGCGGAGGGTCGACTAATGAAAAACTGTTTTTT. Protein product: CASSLWGGGSTNEKLFF.

This clone has ten or more counts. This rearrangement joins TRBV3-1 (or the pseudogene TRBV3-2) to TRBJ1-2; no definite D call. With 4 bases removed from V and 5 bases from J, the gap between germline ends came to 8 bases. Germline CDR1 and CDR2: LGHDT and YNNKEL (reference sequence). This CDR3 has 12 residues. CDR3: CASSRGEYGYTF. CDR3 sequence (DNA): TGTGCCAGCAGCCGCGGGGAATATGGCTACACCTTC.

This chain joins TRBV24-1 and TRBJ1-5; 8 positions agree with TRBD1. Germline trimming cut 4 bases from V and 2 bases from J; bases unmatched to any gene: 9. This CDR3 contains 17 residues. Germline loops: CDR1 KGHDR, CDR2 SFDVKD. This chain's CDR3 is CATSDPTGDSGNQPQHF. The CDR3, as DNA: TGTGCCACCAGTGACCCGACAGGGGATTCCGGCAATCAGCCCCAGCATTTT.

The chain couples TRBV9 to TRBJ1-2; D is undetermined. This CDR3 region has 15 residues. Trimming removed 4 bases from V and 5 bases from J, with 18 bases in between. Germline-derived CDR1 and CDR2 are SGDLS and YYNGEE. The chain's CDR3 is CASSPKGGGIYGYTF. The DNA of the CDR3 is TGTGCCAGCAGCCCAAAGGGTGGAGGTATTTATGGCTACACCTTC.

The sample holds one count of this clone. The chain carries TRBV9 and TRBJ1-2; D remains ambiguous. Trimming took off 0 bases at V and 0 bases at J, with 3 bases between the two ends. CDR3 length: 13 amino acids. The germline gives CDR1 SGDLS, CDR2 YYNGEE. CDR3 coding DNA: TGTGCCAGCAGCGTAGACCCTAACTATGGCTACACCTTC. Translation gives CASSVDPNYGYTF.

This rearrangement joins TRBV28 to TRBJ1-6; D is possibly TRBD1 (5 bases). With 8 bases removed from V and 1 base from J, the gap between germline ends came to 12 bases. The germline gives CDR1 MDHEN, CDR2 SYDVKM. This CDR3 comprises 15 residues. This CDR3 is CASGPQGSYNSPLHF. Written as DNA, the CDR3 is TGTGCCAGCGGCCCGCAGGGTTCCTATAATTCACCCCTCCACTTT.

The gene calls are TRBV4-2 and TRBJ1-3, with TRBD1 as a possible D gene (5 bases). Between the trimmed V and J ends, which lost 5 bases and 4 bases, there was a span of 18 bases. The CDR3 runs to 16 residues. The germline V gene encodes CDR1 LGHNA and CDR2 YNFKEQ. CDR3 in DNA: TGTGCCAGCAGCGCAGGAGGGCAGGGATCCGGAAACACCATATATTTT. Amino acid sequence: CASSAGGQGSGNTIYF.

The chain has TRBV25-1 and TRBJ1-2; D unclear. V gave up 4 bases and J gave up 2 bases, with 11 bases separating them. Germline V gives CDR1 MGHDK, CDR2 SYGVNS. This CDR3 has 14 residues. CDR3 sequence: CASSVGSANYGYTF. For the CDR3, the DNA is TGTGCCAGCAGTGTAGGCAGCGCAAACTATGGCTACACCTTC.

This chain connects TRBV11-3 to TRBJ1-4; the match to TRBD1 covers 8 bases. The CDR3 totals 13 residues. Per germline, CDR1 SGHNT and CDR2 YENEEA. The ends lost 4 bases at V and 7 bases at J; junction bases unmatched: 2. DNA for the CDR3: TGTGCCAGCAGCTCCGGGACAGGTGAAAAACTGTTTTTT. Protein sequence: CASSSGTGEKLFF.

The chain links TRBV15 to TRBJ2-7; the D gene is possibly TRBD2 (7 bases). V lost 0 bases to trimming and J lost 1 base, with 13 bases between them. CDR1 and CDR2 from the germline V gene are LNHNV and YYDKDF (reference sequence). The CDR3 is 16 amino acids. CDR3 in amino acids: CATSRDWGGPSYEQYF. DNA for the CDR3: TGTGCCACCAGCAGAGATTGGGGGGGGCCTTCCTACGAGCAGTACTTC.

CDR3 nucleotide sequence: TGTGCCAGCAGCTTAGACCCAGCTCCCTACGAGCAGTACTTC. It translates to CASSLDPAPYEQYF. The chain carries TRBV11-2 and TRBJ2-7; D is unclear. This CDR3 has 14 residues. Germline V gene sequence: CDR1 SGHAT, CDR2 FQNNGV. With 0 bases removed from V and 2 bases from J, the gap between germline ends came to 8 bases. Full variable domain (outside the CDR3, taken from reference TRBV11-2 and TRBJ2-7): EAGVAQSPRYKIIEKRQSVAFWCNPISGHATLYWYQQILGQGPKLLIQFQNNGVVDDSQLPKDRFSAERLKGVDSTLKIQPAKLEDSAVYLCASSLDPAPYEQYFGPGTRLTVT.

This clone was counted many times. The chain uses TRBV27 and TRBJ1-6; D not certain. Germline-derived CDR1 and CDR2 are MNHEY and SMNVEV (reference sequence). The CDR3 is 9 residues long. Trimming stripped 8 bases from V and 13 bases from J, with 6 bases between. For the CDR3, the DNA is TGTGCCAGCGTCTGGCCCCTCCACTTT. This sequence encodes CASVWPLHF.

The chain has TRBV4-1 and TRBJ2-2, with TRBD2 identical over 9 bases. The trim removed 5 bases at V and 3 bases at J, leaving 10 bases unmatched. The germline gives CDR1 MGHRA, CDR2 YSYEKL. The CDR3 has 17 amino acids. CDR3 amino acids: CASSIEVAGAHTGELFF. The DNA for the CDR3 is TGCGCCAGCAGCATCGAGGTAGCGGGGGCCCACACCGGGGAGCTGTTTTTT.

This clone was recorded once. The CDR3 here is CASSSQTGIQHGYTF. In DNA, the CDR3 is TGCGCCAGCAGCTCTCAAACAGGGATTCAACATGGCTACACCTTC. The rearrangement joins TRBV4-1 to TRBJ1-2, with D possibly TRBD1 on 6 matching bases. The CDR3 spans 15 residues. Trimming shortened V by 5 bases and J by 6 bases, and 19 bases separated the two germline ends. CDR1 is MGHRA, CDR2 YSYEKL, per germline.

The chain has TRBV13 and TRBJ2-5; 9 bases agree with TRBD1. Trimming at V came to 2 bases and at J to 5 bases, leaving 3 bases not matched to a gene. CDR1 PRHDT and CDR2 FYEKMQ come from the germline V gene (reference sequence). This CDR3 contains 14 residues. CDR3 protein: CASSLRQGGETQYF. CDR3 DNA: TGTGCCAGCAGCTTACGACAGGGGGGGGAGACCCAGTACTTC.